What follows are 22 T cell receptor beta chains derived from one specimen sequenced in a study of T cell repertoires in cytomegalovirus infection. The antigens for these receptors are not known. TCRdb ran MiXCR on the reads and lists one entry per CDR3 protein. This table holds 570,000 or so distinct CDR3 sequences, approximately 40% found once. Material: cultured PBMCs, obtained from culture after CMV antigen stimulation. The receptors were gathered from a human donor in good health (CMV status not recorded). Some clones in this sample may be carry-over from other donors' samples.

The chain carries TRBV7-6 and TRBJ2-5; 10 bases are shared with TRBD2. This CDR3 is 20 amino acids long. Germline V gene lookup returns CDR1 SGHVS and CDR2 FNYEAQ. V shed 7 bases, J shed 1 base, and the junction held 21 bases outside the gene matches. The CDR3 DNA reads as TGTGCCAGCAAACTTTTGCTCTGGACTGAAGCGGGAGGGGGCCAAGAGACCCAGTACTTC. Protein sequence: CASKLLLWTEAGGGQETQYF.

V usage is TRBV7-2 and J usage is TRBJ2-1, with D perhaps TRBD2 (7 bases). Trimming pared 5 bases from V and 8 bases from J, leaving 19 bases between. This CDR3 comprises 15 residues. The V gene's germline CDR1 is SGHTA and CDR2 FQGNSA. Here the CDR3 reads CASSLGGGRGYEQFF. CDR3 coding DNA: TGTGCCAGCAGCCTAGGGGGGGGGCGCGGCTATGAGCAGTTCTTC.

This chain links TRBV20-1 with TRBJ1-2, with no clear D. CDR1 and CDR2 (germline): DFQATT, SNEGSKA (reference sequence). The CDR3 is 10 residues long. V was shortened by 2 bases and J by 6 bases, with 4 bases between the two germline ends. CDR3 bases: TGCAGTGCTAGAAGTGATGGCTACACCTTC. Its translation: CSARSDGYTF.

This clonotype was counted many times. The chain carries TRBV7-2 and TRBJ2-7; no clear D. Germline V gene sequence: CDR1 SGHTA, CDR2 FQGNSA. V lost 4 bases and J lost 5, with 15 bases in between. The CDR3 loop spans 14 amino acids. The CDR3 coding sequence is TGTGCCAGCAGCTCACAGATTTGGGTCCACGAGCAGTACTTC. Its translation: CASSSQIWVHEQYF.

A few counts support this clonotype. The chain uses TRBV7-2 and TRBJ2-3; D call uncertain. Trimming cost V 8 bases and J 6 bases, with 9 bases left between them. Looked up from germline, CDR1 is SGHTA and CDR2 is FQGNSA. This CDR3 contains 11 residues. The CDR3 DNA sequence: TGTGCCAGCGTACGCTGGGATACGCAGTATTTT. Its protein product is CASVRWDTQYF.

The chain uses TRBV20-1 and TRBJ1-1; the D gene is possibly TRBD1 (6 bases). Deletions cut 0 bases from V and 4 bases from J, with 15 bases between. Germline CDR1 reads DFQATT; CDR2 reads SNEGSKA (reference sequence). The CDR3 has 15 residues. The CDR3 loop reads CSARDRGGDGTEAFF. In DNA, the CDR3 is TGCAGTGCTAGAGACAGGGGAGGGGACGGCACTGAAGCTTTCTTT.

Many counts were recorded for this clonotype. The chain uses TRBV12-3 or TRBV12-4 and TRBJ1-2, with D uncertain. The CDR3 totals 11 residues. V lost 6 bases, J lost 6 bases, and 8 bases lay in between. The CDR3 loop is CASSFGDGYTF. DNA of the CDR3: TGTGCCAGCAGCTTTGGGGATGGCTACACCTTC.

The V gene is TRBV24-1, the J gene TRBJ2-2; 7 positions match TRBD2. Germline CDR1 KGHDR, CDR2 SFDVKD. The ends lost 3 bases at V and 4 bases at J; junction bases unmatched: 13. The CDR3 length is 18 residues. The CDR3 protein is CATSDPRARGVGTGELFF. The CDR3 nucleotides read TGTGCCACCAGTGATCCCCGCGCCCGGGGGGTTGGCACCGGGGAGCTGTTTTTT.

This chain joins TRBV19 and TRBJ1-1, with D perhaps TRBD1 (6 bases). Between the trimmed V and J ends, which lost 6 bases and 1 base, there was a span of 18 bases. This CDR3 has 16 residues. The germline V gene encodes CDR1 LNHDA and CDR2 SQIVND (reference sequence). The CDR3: CASRSPPGQKNTEAFF. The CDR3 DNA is TGTGCCAGTAGATCCCCCCCGGGACAAAAGAACACTGAAGCTTTCTTT. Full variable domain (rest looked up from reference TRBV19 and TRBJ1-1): DGGITQSPKYLFRKEGQNVTLSCEQNLNHDAMYWYRQDPGQGLRLIYYSQIVNDFQKGDIAEGYSVSREKKESFPLTVTSAQKNPTAFYLCASRSPPGQKNTEAFFGQGTRLTVV.

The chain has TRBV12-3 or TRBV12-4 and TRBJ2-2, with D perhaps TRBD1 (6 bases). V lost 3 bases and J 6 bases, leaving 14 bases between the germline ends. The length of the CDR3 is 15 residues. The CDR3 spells CASSLWAGVPGELFF. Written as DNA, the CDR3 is TGTGCCAGCAGTTTGTGGGCAGGGGTTCCCGGGGAGCTGTTTTTT.

CDR3 sequence (DNA): TGTGCCAGCAAAGACATCGGGACGGACACGGAGACCCAGTACTTC. This encodes CASKDIGTDTETQYF. The J gene is TRBJ2-5, the V gene TRBV28; D may be TRBD1 or TRBD2 (5 bases each). Deletions cut 7 bases from V and 5 bases from J, with 20 bases between. This CDR3 contains 15 residues. The germline V gene encodes CDR1 MDHEN and CDR2 SYDVKM.

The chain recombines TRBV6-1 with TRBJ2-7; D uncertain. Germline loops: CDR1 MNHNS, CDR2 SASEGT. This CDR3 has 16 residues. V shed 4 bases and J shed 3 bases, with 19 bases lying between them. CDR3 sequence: CASSVGRRLSSYEQYF. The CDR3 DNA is TGTGCCAGCAGTGTGGGCCGAAGGTTATCTAGCTACGAGCAGTACTTC.

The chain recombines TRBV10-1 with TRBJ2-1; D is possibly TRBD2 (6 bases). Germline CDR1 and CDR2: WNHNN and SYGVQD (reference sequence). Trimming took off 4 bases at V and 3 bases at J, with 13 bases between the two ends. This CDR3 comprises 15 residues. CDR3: CASSGGSGYYNEQFF. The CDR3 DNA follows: TGCGCCAGCAGTGGGGGTAGCGGATACTACAATGAGCAGTTCTTC.

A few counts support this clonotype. In DNA form, the CDR3 reads TGTGCCAGCAGGATGGGACAAAGGAATACGCAGTATTTT. Translated: CASRMGQRNTQYF. This sequence joins TRBV2 and TRBJ2-3; D perhaps matches TRBD1 (6 bases). Germline V CDR1 and CDR2: SNHLY, FYNNEI. Trimming cost V 6 bases and J 7 bases, with 14 bases left between them. The CDR3 covers 13 residues.

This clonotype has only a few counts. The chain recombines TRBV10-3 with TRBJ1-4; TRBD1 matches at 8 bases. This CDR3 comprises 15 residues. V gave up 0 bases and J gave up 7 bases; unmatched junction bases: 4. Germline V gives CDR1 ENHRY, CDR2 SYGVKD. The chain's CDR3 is CAISESTGGREKLFF. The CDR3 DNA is TGTGCCATCAGTGAGTCTACAGGGGGGCGTGAAAAACTGTTTTTT.

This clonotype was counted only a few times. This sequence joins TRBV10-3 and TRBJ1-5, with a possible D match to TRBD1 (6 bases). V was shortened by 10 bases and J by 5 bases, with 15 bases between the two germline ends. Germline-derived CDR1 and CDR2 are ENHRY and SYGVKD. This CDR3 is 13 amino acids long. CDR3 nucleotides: TGTGCCACCGCGGGAGGGGGGGATCAGCCCCAGCATTTT. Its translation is CATAGGGDQPQHF.

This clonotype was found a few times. The CDR3 DNA sequence: TGTGCCAGCAGCTTAGCGGGGGGACCCCCTCCCTACAATGAGCAGTTCTTC. It codes for CASSLAGGPPPYNEQFF. This chain links TRBV7-8 with TRBJ2-1, with a possible D match to TRBD2 (6 bases). This CDR3 spans 17 amino acids. Germline V lookup: CDR1 SGHVS, CDR2 FQNEAQ. Trimming stripped 0 bases from V and 2 bases from J, with 14 bases between. Complete variable domain (other parts from reference TRBV7-8 and TRBJ2-1): GAGVSQSPRYKVAKRGQDVALRCDPISGHVSLFWYQQALGQGPEFLTYFQNEAQLDKSGLPSDRFFAERPEGSVSTLKIQRTQQEDSAVYLCASSLAGGPPPYNEQFFGPGTRLTVL.

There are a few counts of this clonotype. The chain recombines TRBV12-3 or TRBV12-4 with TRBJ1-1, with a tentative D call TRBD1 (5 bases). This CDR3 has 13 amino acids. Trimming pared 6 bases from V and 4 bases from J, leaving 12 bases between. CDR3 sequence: CASRKRGSTEAFF. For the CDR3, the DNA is TGTGCCAGCAGAAAAAGGGGTAGCACTGAAGCTTTCTTT.

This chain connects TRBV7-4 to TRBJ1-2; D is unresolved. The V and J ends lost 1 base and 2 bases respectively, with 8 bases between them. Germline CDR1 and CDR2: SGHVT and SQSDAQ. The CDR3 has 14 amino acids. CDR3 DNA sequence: TGTGCCAGCAGCTTAGAACCGGAAAACTATGGCTACACCTTC. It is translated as CASSLEPENYGYTF.

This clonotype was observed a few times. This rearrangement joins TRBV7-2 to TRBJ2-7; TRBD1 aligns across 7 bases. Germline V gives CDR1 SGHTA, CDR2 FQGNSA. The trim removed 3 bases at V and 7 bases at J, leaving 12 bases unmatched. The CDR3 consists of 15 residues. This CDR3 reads CASSFDRARGREQYF. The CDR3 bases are TGTGCCAGCAGCTTCGACAGGGCCCGAGGACGGGAGCAGTACTTC.

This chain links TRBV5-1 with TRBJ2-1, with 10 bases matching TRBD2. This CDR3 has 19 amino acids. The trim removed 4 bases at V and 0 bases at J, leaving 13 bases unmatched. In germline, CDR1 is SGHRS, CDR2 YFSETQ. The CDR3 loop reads CASSPGWSGRAASYNEQFF. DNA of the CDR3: TGCGCCAGCAGCCCAGGATGGAGCGGGAGGGCCGCCTCCTACAATGAGCAGTTCTTC.

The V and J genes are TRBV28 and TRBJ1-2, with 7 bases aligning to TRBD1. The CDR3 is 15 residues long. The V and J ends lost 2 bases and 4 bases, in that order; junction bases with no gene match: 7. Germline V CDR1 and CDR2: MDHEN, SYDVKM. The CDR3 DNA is TGTGCCAGCAGTTTAAGGCGGACAGGAGTCTATGGCTACACCTTC. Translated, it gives CASSLRRTGVYGYTF.